This TCR beta chain was retrieved from a study of patients and donors after allogeneic stem cell transplantation. Per germline, CDR1 SEHNR and CDR2 FQNEAQ (reference sequence). V shed 1 base and J 0 bases; nucleotides not matched to a gene: 7. This CDR3 is 19 amino acids long. TCRdb independently ran MiXCR on the RT-PCR reads; one entry per CDR3 protein. The sample consists of 4,000 to 5,000 distinct CDR3 sequences, about 16% of them appearing once. The sample was blood, either unsorted or a sorted T cell fraction (not recorded which). The sequence was collected from a human donor who was either an allogeneic HSCT recipient or a stem cell or donor lymphocyte infusion donor (not recorded which). It is not recorded whose cells these are; they may come from a transplant donor. The chain uses TRBV7-9 and TRBJ1-3; TRBD1 matches at 12 bases. The DNA of the CDR3 is TGTGCCAGCAGCTTAGTAGGGACAGGGGGCCCCCTCTCTGGAAACACCATATATTTT. Translation: CASSLVGTGGPLSGNTIYF.